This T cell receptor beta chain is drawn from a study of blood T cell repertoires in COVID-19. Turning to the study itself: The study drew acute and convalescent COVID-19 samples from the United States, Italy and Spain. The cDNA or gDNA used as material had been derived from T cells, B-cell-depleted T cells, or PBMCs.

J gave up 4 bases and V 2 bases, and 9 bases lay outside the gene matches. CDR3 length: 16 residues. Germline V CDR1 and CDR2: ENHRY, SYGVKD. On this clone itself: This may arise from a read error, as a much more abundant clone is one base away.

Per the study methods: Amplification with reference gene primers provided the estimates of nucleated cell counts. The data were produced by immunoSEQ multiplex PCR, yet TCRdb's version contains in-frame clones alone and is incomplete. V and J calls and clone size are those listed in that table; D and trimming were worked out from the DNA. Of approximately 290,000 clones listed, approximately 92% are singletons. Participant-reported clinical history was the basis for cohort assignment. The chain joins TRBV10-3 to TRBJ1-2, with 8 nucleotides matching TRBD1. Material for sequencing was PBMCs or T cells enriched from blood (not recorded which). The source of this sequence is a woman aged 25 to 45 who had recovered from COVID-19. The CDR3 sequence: CAISETQGAEAYGYTF. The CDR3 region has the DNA TGTGCCATCAGTGAGACCCAGGGGGCAGAAGCCTATGGCTACACCTTC.